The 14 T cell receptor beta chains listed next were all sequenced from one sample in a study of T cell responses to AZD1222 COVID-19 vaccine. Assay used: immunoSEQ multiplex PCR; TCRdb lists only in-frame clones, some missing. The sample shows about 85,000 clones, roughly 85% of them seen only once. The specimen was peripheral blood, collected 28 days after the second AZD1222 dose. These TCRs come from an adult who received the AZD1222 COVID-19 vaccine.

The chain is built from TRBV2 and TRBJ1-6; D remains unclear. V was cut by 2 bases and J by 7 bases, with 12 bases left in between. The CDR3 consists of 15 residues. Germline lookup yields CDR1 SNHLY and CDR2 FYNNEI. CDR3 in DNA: TGTGCCAGCAGTGAAAAGGGAAAGGAGAATTCACCCCTCCACTTT. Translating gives CASSEKGKENSPLHF.

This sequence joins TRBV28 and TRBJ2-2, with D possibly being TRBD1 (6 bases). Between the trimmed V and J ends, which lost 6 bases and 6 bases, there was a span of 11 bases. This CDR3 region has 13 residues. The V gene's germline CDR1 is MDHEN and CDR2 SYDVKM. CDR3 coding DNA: TGTGCCAGCAGCAGGGGCCTCGCCGGGGAGCTGTTTTTT. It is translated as CASSRGLAGELFF.

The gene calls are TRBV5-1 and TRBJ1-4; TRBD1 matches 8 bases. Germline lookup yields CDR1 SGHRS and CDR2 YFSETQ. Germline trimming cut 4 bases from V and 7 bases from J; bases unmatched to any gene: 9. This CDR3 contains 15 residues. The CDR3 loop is CASSQRTGKGEKLFF. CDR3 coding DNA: TGCGCCAGCAGCCAACGGACAGGGAAGGGTGAAAAACTGTTTTTT. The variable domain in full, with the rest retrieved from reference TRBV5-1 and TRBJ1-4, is KAGVTQTPRYLIKTRGQQVTLSCSPISGHRSVSWYQQTPGQGLQFLFEYFSETQRNKGNFPGRFSGRQFSNSRSEMNVSTLELGDSALYLCASSQRTGKGEKLFFGSGTQLSVL.

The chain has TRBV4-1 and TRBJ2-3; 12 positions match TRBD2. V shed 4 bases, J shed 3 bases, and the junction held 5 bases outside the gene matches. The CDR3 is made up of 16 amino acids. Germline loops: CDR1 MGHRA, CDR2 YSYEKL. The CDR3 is CASSLRLAGVTDTQYF. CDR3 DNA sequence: TGCGCCAGCAGCCTTAGACTAGCGGGAGTAACAGATACGCAGTATTTT.

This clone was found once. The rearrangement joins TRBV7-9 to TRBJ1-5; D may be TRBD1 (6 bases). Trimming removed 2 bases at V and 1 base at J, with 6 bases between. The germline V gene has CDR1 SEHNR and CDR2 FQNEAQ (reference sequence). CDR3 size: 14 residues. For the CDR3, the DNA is TGTGCCAGCAGCTTACAGGGGAGCAATCAGCCCCAGCATTTT. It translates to CASSLQGSNQPQHF.

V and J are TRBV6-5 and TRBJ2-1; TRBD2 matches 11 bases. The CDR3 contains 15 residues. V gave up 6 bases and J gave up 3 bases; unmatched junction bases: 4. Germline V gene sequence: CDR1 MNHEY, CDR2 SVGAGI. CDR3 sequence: CASSTSGGFYNEQFF. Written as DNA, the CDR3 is TGTGCCAGCAGCACTAGCGGGGGATTCTACAATGAGCAGTTCTTC.

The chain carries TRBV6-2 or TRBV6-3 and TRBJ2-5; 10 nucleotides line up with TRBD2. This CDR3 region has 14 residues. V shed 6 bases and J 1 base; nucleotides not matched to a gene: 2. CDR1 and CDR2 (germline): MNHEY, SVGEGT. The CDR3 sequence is CASSRTSGQETQYF. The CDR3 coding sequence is TGTGCCAGCAGCCGGACTAGCGGCCAAGAGACCCAGTACTTC.

CDR3 residues: CASSLGTSGRGNEQFF. CDR3 sequence (DNA): TGTGCCAGCAGCCTTGGGACTAGCGGGAGGGGAAATGAGCAGTTCTTC. This chain links TRBV28 with TRBJ2-1, with 16 bases that match TRBD2. Germline V CDR1 and CDR2: MDHEN, SYDVKM. Trimming removed 6 bases from V and 7 bases from J; junction bases left unmatched: 6. The CDR3 runs 16 residues.

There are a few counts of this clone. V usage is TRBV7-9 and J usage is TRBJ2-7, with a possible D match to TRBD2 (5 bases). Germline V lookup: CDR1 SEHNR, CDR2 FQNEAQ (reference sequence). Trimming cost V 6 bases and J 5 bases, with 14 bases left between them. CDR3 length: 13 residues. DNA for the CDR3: TGTGCCAGCAGGGCCTCGGGGTCCCACGAGCAGTACTTC. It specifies CASRASGSHEQYF.

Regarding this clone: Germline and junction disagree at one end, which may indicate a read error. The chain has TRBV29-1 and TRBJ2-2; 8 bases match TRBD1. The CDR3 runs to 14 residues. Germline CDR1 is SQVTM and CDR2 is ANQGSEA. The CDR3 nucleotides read TGCAGCGTAGAAGGACAGGGTTTCACCGGGGAGCTGTTTTTT. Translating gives CSVEGQGFTGELFF.

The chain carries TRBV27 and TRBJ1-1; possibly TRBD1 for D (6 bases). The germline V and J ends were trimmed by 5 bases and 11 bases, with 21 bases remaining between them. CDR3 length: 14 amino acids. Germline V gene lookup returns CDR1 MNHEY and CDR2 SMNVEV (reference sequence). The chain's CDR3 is CASSPHHPTGHAFF. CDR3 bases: TGTGCCAGCAGTCCCCACCACCCTACAGGGCACGCTTTCTTT.

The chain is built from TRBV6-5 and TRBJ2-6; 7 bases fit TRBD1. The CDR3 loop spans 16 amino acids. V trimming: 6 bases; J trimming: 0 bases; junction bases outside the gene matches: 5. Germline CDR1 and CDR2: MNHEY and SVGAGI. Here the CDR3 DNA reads TGTGCCAGCAGGTACAGGGGTGTCTCTGGGGCCAACGTCCTGACTTTC. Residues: CASRYRGVSGANVLTF.

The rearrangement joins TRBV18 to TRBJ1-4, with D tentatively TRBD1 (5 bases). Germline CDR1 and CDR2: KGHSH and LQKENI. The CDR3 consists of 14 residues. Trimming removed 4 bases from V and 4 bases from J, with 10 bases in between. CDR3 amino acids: CASSRGAVNEKLFF. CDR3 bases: TGTGCCAGCTCACGCGGGGCCGTTAATGAAAAACTGTTTTTT.

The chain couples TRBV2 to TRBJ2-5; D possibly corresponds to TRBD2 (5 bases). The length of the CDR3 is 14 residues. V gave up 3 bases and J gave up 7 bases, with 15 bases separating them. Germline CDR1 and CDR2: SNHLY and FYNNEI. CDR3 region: CASSEIASRPTQYF. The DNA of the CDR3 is TGTGCCAGCAGTGAGATCGCTAGCCGCCCGACCCAGTACTTC.